The 25 T cell receptor beta chains presented below share a single source sample, sequenced in a study of a mutant IDH1 vaccine in newly diagnosed glioma. These receptors have no known antigen. The table came from immunoSEQ multiplex PCR; TCRdb's copy has only in-frame clones and leaves some out. The repertoire has 39,000 or so clones, around 82% of them found once; the top ten carry approximately 5.7%. The time point was: week 5, during vaccination. The study gave 300 ug of mutant IDH1 20-mer peptide per vaccine dose, with topical imiquimod. The input for sequencing was PBMCs, taken from a glioma patient whose treatment included an IDH1 peptide vaccine. The receptors were sampled from a middle-aged man with glioma.

The CDR3 sequence: CASSLRGDRLNTEAFF. The CDR3 DNA sequence: TGTGCCAGCAGCCTTCGAGGGGACAGATTGAACACTGAAGCTTTCTTT. V is TRBV7-2 and J is TRBJ1-1, with TRBD1 identical over 7 bases. The CDR3 extends over 16 amino acids. Germline CDR1 and CDR2: SGHTA and FQGNSA. V trimming: 5 bases; J trimming: 0 bases; junction bases outside the gene matches: 9.

The V and J genes are TRBV5-1 and TRBJ1-1; D perhaps matches TRBD1 (5 bases). V lost 0 bases and J 4 bases, leaving 10 bases between the germline ends. The CDR3 sequence is 14 residues long. Looked up from germline, CDR1 is SGHRS and CDR2 is YFSETQ. CDR3 coding DNA: TGCGCCAGCAGCTTGGCCTCGACAGCCACTGAAGCTTTCTTT. As protein: CASSLASTATEAFF.

The CDR3 coding sequence is TGTGCCAGCAGGGGGTCTGTTACCCCCTACGAGCAGTACTTC. This translates into CASRGSVTPYEQYF. The chain carries TRBV2 and TRBJ2-7; no firm D call. The V end lost 6 bases, the J end lost 2 bases, and 14 bases lay between the germline ends. Germline loops: CDR1 SNHLY, CDR2 FYNNEI. The CDR3 extends over 14 amino acids.

Remarks on this clone: A junction end diverges from the germline sequence, so it may reflect a read error. The rearrangement uses TRBV2 and TRBJ2-3; D possibly corresponds to TRBD2 (7 bases). The CDR3 length is 15 residues. CDR1 is SNHLY, CDR2 FYNNEI, per germline. CDR3 sequence reads: CASSDWGGHTNTQYF. In DNA, the CDR3 is TGTGCCAGCAGTGATTGGGGGGGCCACACAAATACGCAGTATTTT.

The CDR3 is CASTTLVLGVSNQPQHF. CDR3 nucleotide sequence: TGTGCCAGTACCACCTTAGTGTTAGGGGTTAGCAATCAGCCCCAGCATTTT. The chain employs TRBV19 and TRBJ1-5; a possible D gene is TRBD1 (5 bases). The V gene's germline CDR1 is LNHDA and CDR2 SQIVND (reference sequence). V lost 7 bases, J lost 0 bases, and 19 bases lay in between. The CDR3 extends over 17 amino acids.

The chain couples TRBV30 to TRBJ1-5; D is ambiguous. The length of the CDR3 is 14 residues. Germline V gene sequence: CDR1 GTSNPN, CDR2 SVGIG (reference sequence). The V and J ends lost 1 base and 6 bases respectively, with 13 bases between them. The CDR3 nucleotides read TGTGCCTGGAGTGACGGGCGGTGGGGTCAGCCCCAGCATTTT. It yields the protein CAWSDGRWGQPQHF.

This sequence joins TRBV5-8 and TRBJ1-2; D is uncertain. CDR3 size: 13 residues. The ends were cut back, 2 bases at V and 0 bases at J, with 5 bases in the middle. Germline V lookup: CDR1 SGHTS, CDR2 YDEGEE. The CDR3 is CASSFEANYGYTF. CDR3 DNA: TGTGCCAGCAGCTTTGAGGCTAACTATGGCTACACCTTC.

The rearrangement uses TRBV9 and TRBJ2-7, with D maybe TRBD2 (7 bases). Per germline, CDR1 SGDLS and CDR2 YYNGEE. V gave up 3 bases and J gave up 3 bases, with 10 bases separating them. The CDR3 loop spans 13 amino acids. The CDR3 DNA reads TGTGCCAGCAGCGCTAGGGGGGGCTACGAGCAGTACTTC. The encoded protein is CASSARGGYEQYF.

This clone was seen just once. This rearrangement joins TRBV5-8 to TRBJ1-5, with a weak D call TRBD1 (6 bases). The CDR3 has 18 amino acids. CDR1 and CDR2 from the germline V gene are SGHTS and YDEGEE. V was trimmed by 5 bases and J by 4 bases, leaving 25 bases between them. The CDR3: CASSRELVSRGGNQPQHF. The CDR3 region has the DNA TGTGCCAGCAGTCGTGAGCTTGTTAGCAGGGGAGGAAATCAGCCCCAGCATTTT.

The chain recombines TRBV12-5 with TRBJ2-5; a possible D gene is TRBD1 (5 bases). The length of the CDR3 is 14 residues. The germline V and J ends were trimmed by 1 base and 4 bases, with 10 bases remaining between them. Germline V gene lookup returns CDR1 LGHNT and CDR2 FRNRAP. The CDR3 here is CASGLGQGVETQYF. CDR3 bases: TGTGCTAGTGGTTTGGGTCAGGGTGTAGAGACCCAGTACTTC.

V is TRBV2 and J is TRBJ2-7; the D gene is possibly TRBD1 (6 bases). This CDR3 contains 15 residues. Trimming removed 4 bases at V and 2 bases at J, with 15 bases between. CDR1 SNHLY and CDR2 FYNNEI come from the germline V gene. As DNA, the CDR3 is TGTGCCAGCAGTGTGTATGGGGGCGCCGCCTACGAGCAGTACTTC. This codes for CASSVYGGAAYEQYF.

The J gene is TRBJ2-1, the V gene TRBV18; 7 nucleotides match TRBD2. After removal of 0 bases from V and 7 bases from J, the junction contained 6 bases not matched to a gene. The CDR3 spans 15 residues. Germline V gene data show CDR1 as KGHSH and CDR2 as LQKENI. In nucleotides, the CDR3 is TGTGCCAGCTCACCACCCGGGCGGGGGAGGAATGAGCAGTTCTTC. Protein product: CASSPPGRGRNEQFF.

The V call is TRBV5-6, the J call TRBJ1-1, with D possibly matching TRBD1 (6 bases). CDR3 size: 12 residues. Trimming pared 5 bases from V and 7 bases from J, leaving 12 bases between. Germline values: CDR1 SGHDT, CDR2 YYEEEE. The CDR3 region is CASSWGAFEAFF. CDR3 coding DNA: TGTGCCAGCAGTTGGGGGGCCTTTGAAGCTTTCTTT.

The chain couples TRBV6-5 to TRBJ2-7; tentatively, D is TRBD1 (5 bases). With 6 bases removed from V and 6 bases from J, the gap between germline ends came to 12 bases. The CDR3 is 12 amino acids. Germline V gene lookup returns CDR1 MNHEY and CDR2 SVGAGI. CDR3 coding DNA: TGTGCCAGCAGACGGACAACGGGCGAGCAGTACTTC. The encoded protein is CASRRTTGEQYF.

The sample holds a few counts of this clone. The chain's CDR3 is CASSLGLAGDGELFF. The CDR3 nucleotides read TGTGCCAGCAGCTTGGGGCTAGCGGGGGACGGGGAGCTGTTTTTT. This sequence joins TRBV5-4 and TRBJ2-2, with 10 positions matching TRBD2. The CDR3 extends over 15 amino acids. With V trimmed by 0 bases and J by 7 bases, 3 bases remained unmatched. Germline V gene data show CDR1 as SGHNT and CDR2 as YYREEE (reference sequence).

The chain has TRBV7-9 and TRBJ1-4; maybe TRBD1 (5 bases). CDR1 SEHNR and CDR2 FQNEAQ come from the germline V gene (reference sequence). V was cut by 3 bases and J by 8 bases, with 16 bases left in between. This CDR3 has 15 amino acids. CDR3 residues: CASSFFLGLQEKLFF. For the CDR3, the DNA is TGTGCCAGCAGCTTCTTCTTGGGACTCCAAGAAAAACTGTTTTTT.

The J gene is TRBJ2-5, the V gene TRBV4-1, with a weak D call TRBD2 (7 bases). The CDR3 contains 16 residues. Trimming stripped 4 bases from V and 5 bases from J, with 20 bases between. Germline values: CDR1 MGHRA, CDR2 YSYEKL. This chain's CDR3 is CASSRTYRGAGETQYF. In DNA form, the CDR3 reads TGCGCCAGCAGCCGCACATATCGGGGGGCAGGGGAGACCCAGTACTTC.

This chain links TRBV20-1 with TRBJ2-7; D is perhaps TRBD2 (5 bases). Germline-derived CDR1 and CDR2 are DFQATT and SNEGSKA (reference sequence). There are 11 residues in the CDR3. Trimming removed 2 bases at V and 5 bases at J, with 7 bases between. CDR3 DNA: TGCAGTGCTAGAATCGGGGACGAGCAGTACTTC. Translated, it gives CSARIGDEQYF.

This chain uses TRBV2 with TRBJ2-7; 11 bases are a match to TRBD2. The CDR3 has 15 amino acids. V was pared by 6 bases and J by 6 bases, with 10 bases of the junction left unmatched. Germline CDR1 and CDR2: SNHLY and FYNNEI. The CDR3 here is CASRPLAGGHREQYF. Here the CDR3 DNA reads TGTGCCAGCAGACCGTTAGCGGGGGGGCATCGCGAGCAGTACTTC. Full variable domain (missing parts from reference TRBV2 and TRBJ2-7): EPEVTQTPSHQVTQMGQEVILRCVPISNHLYFYWYRQILGQKVEFLVSFYNNEISEKSEIFDDQFSVERPDGSNFTLKIRSTKLEDSAMYFCASRPLAGGHREQYFGPGTRLTVT.

This clone is a singleton in its sample. This chain connects TRBV5-4 to TRBJ2-5, with TRBD2 as a possible D gene (6 bases). This CDR3 region has 16 residues. Trimming shortened V by 0 bases and J by 0 bases, and 12 bases separated the two germline ends. Germline V gene lookup returns CDR1 SGHNT and CDR2 YYREEE (reference sequence). The CDR3 sequence is CASSLVGGWDQETQYF. The CDR3 nucleotides read TGTGCCAGCAGCTTGGTAGGAGGGTGGGACCAAGAGACCCAGTACTTC.

The count of this clone is one. The V and J genes are TRBV10-3 and TRBJ2-6; 10 nucleotides agree with TRBD1. CDR3 size: 18 residues. Germline CDR1 reads ENHRY; CDR2 reads SYGVKD. J was trimmed by 0 bases and V by 3 bases; bases with no gene match: 5. CDR3: CAISDGQGEPSGANVLTF. The DNA of the CDR3 is TGTGCCATCAGTGATGGACAGGGGGAACCCTCTGGGGCCAACGTCCTGACTTTC.

V gene TRBV13 combines with J gene TRBJ2-1; 7 positions agree with TRBD2. CDR1 is PRHDT, CDR2 FYEKMQ, per germline (reference sequence). This CDR3 spans 14 amino acids. The J segment lost 9 bases and the V segment lost 4 bases, leaving 9 bases of the junction unmatched. The CDR3 loop reads CASSSAGTGGEQFF. The DNA of the CDR3 is TGTGCCAGCAGCTCAGCGGGGACCGGGGGTGAGCAGTTCTTC. Filled out from reference TRBV13 and TRBJ2-1, the complete variable domain reads AAGVIQSPRHLIKEKRETATLKCYPIPRHDTVYWYQQGPGQDPQFLISFYEKMQSDKGSIPDRFSAQQFSDYHSELNMSSLELGDSALYFCASSSAGTGGEQFFGPGTRLTVL.

The chain links TRBV4-1 to TRBJ1-3; D is possibly TRBD1 (5 bases). Germline lookup yields CDR1 MGHRA and CDR2 YSYEKL. The V end was cut by 0 bases, the J end by 1 base, with 10 bases between. The CDR3 runs to 16 residues. The CDR3 loop is CASSQDPRGSGNTIYF. In DNA form, the CDR3 reads TGCGCCAGCAGCCAAGATCCTCGGGGGTCTGGAAACACCATATATTTT.

The rearrangement links TRBV5-1 to TRBJ2-1, with 10 bases fitting TRBD2. V was pared by 5 bases and J by 7 bases, with 9 bases of the junction left unmatched. Germline V gene data show CDR1 as SGHRS and CDR2 as YFSETQ. The CDR3 has 15 residues. CDR3 sequence: CASRRIAGGRNEQFF. The CDR3, as DNA: TGCGCCAGCAGGCGGATAGCGGGGGGACGTAATGAGCAGTTCTTC.

The genes are TRBV7-9 and TRBJ2-2, with 9 bases aligning to TRBD1. Germline trimming cut 7 bases from V and 6 bases from J; bases unmatched to any gene: 12. Germline CDR1 reads SEHNR; CDR2 reads FQNEAQ (reference sequence). This CDR3 has 16 residues. CDR3 residues: CASTLGGQGYAGELFF. DNA for the CDR3: TGTGCCAGCACACTCGGGGGACAGGGCTACGCCGGGGAGCTGTTTTTT.